The 32 T cell receptor beta chains in this list originate from one sample, sequenced in a study of CD8 T cells in ankylosing spondylitis. Study results and limitations: A TCR beta motif of fewer than ten highly homologous variants seemed to mark ankylosing spondylitis blood.

These receptors lack a known antigen. TCRdb used MiXCR to reprocess the 5' RACE reads, holding one entry per CDR3 protein. The data contain about 700,000 distinct CDR3 sequences, 15% to 20% of them seen just once; the ten biggest clones take up 19%. Material: blood, either unsorted or a sorted T cell fraction (not recorded which). The receptors here all came from a male donor with ankylosing spondylitis.

The rearrangement links TRBV11-1 to TRBJ1-1; maybe TRBD1 (6 bases). CDR1 is SGHAT and CDR2 is FQDESV in the germline V gene (reference sequence). CDR3 length equals 14 residues. Between the trimmed V and J ends, which lost 3 bases and 5 bases, there was a span of 13 bases. This CDR3 reads CASSFGGHDTEAFF. In nucleotides, the CDR3 is TGTGCCAGCAGCTTTGGGGGGCATGATACTGAAGCTTTCTTT.

Only a few counts were recorded for this clonotype. J is TRBJ2-1 and V is TRBV20-1; unclear D gene. In germline, CDR1 is DFQATT, CDR2 SNEGSKA (reference sequence). V lost 6 bases and J lost 5, with 14 bases in between. This CDR3 spans 13 amino acids. The CDR3 protein is CSAGSLGNNEQFF. The CDR3 coding sequence is TGCAGTGCCGGGTCGCTAGGGAACAATGAGCAGTTCTTC.

The chain is built from TRBV3-1 and TRBJ2-1; D gene ambiguous. V shed 0 bases and J shed 3 bases, with 12 bases lying between them. Germline V gene sequence: CDR1 LGHDT, CDR2 YNNKEL (reference sequence). The CDR3 extends over 16 amino acids. CDR3 residues: CASSQDPESHYNEQFF. The CDR3 region has the DNA TGTGCCAGCAGCCAAGACCCGGAATCCCACTACAATGAGCAGTTCTTC.

This clonotype was picked up a small number of times. This sequence joins TRBV10-3 and TRBJ2-2; D is ambiguous. This CDR3 has 16 residues. V lost 3 bases, J lost 5 bases, and 16 bases lay in between. Germline V gene sequence: CDR1 ENHRY, CDR2 SYGVKD. CDR3 sequence (DNA): TGTGCCATCAGTGAAGGGCGACACCTGGGGACCGGGGAGCTGTTTTTT. It yields the protein CAISEGRHLGTGELFF.

This clonotype was seen a handful of times. This chain joins TRBV20-1 and TRBJ2-7; 9 bases are shared with TRBD2. The CDR3 length is 16 residues. Germline V lookup: CDR1 DFQATT, CDR2 SNEGSKA (reference sequence). The V and J ends lost 2 bases and 4 bases, in that order; junction bases with no gene match: 12. CDR3 DNA sequence: TGCAGTGCTAGACCCTTGGGGCTAGCGGGAAGTTACGAGCAGTACTTC. It is translated as CSARPLGLAGSYEQYF.

This clonotype was counted between two and nine times. The chain combines TRBV20-1 with TRBJ2-1, with D possibly being TRBD1 (6 bases). The V and J ends lost 4 bases and 8 bases respectively, with 15 bases between them. The CDR3 is 13 amino acids. Germline V gene sequence: CDR1 DFQATT, CDR2 SNEGSKA (reference sequence). For the CDR3, the DNA is TGCAGTGCTATGGGGGATACAGGGTATGAGCAGTTCTTC. Translated: CSAMGDTGYEQFF.

This chain links TRBV30 with TRBJ2-3; TRBD2 might be the D (6 bases). V lost 0 bases, J lost 2 bases, and 12 bases lay in between. The CDR3 contains 15 residues. Germline V CDR1 and CDR2: GTSNPN, SVGIG (reference sequence). CDR3 residues: CAWSVGAGYTDTQYF. In DNA, the CDR3 is TGTGCCTGGAGTGTAGGTGCGGGGTACACAGATACGCAGTATTTT.

This chain links TRBV28 with TRBJ2-7, with 8 nucleotides matching TRBD2. CDR3 length equals 16 residues. J was trimmed by 5 bases and V by 6 bases; bases with no gene match: 15. In germline, CDR1 is MDHEN, CDR2 SYDVKM. The CDR3 bases are TGTGCCAGCAGACCCGGACTAGCTGGGGGTATCAACGAGCAGTACTTC. Its translation: CASRPGLAGGINEQYF.

CDR3 coding DNA: TGTGCCAGCAGCTTAAGGGAGGGTTTGAACACTGAAGCTTTCTTT. As protein: CASSLREGLNTEAFF. V usage is TRBV7-3 and J usage is TRBJ1-1, with D unresolved. Germline CDR1 SGHTA, CDR2 FQGTGA. This CDR3 has 15 amino acids. Trimming pared 1 base from V and 0 bases from J, leaving 9 bases between.

The chain joins TRBV9 to TRBJ2-2; the D is unclear. CDR3 size: 15 residues. Germline loops: CDR1 SGDLS, CDR2 YYNGEE. Between the trimmed V and J ends, which lost 4 bases and 4 bases, there was a span of 14 bases. The CDR3 sequence is CASSPPTTGTGELFF. In DNA form, the CDR3 reads TGTGCCAGCAGCCCTCCCACGACCGGCACCGGGGAGCTGTTTTTT.

This clonotype has just a few counts. The rearrangement joins TRBV5-1 to TRBJ2-2; D is possibly TRBD1 (6 bases). V lost 2 bases to trimming and J lost 4 bases, with 12 bases between them. The germline V gene encodes CDR1 SGHRS and CDR2 YFSETQ. The CDR3 length is 15 residues. CDR3 sequence (DNA): TGCGCCAGCAGCTTTTCAGGGGCGCGCACCGGGGAGCTGTTTTTT. This encodes CASSFSGARTGELFF.

This chain connects TRBV7-2 to TRBJ2-3; D might be TRBD2 (5 bases). Trimming pared 3 bases from V and 3 bases from J, leaving 13 bases between. The V gene's germline CDR1 is SGHTA and CDR2 FQGNSA. The length of the CDR3 is 15 residues. The CDR3 region is CASSFGETLTDTQYF. As DNA, the CDR3 is TGTGCCAGCAGCTTCGGGGAGACTTTGACAGATACGCAGTATTTT.

The chain combines TRBV5-1 with TRBJ2-1, with D unclear. CDR1 and CDR2 from the germline V gene are SGHRS and YFSETQ. The CDR3 covers 15 residues. Trimming shortened V by 4 bases and J by 5 bases, and 16 bases separated the two germline ends. The CDR3 DNA reads TGCGCCAGCAGCATAGCTAATCCCCGTAACAATGAGCAGTTCTTC. This gives the protein CASSIANPRNNEQFF.

V is TRBV11-2 and J is TRBJ2-7; D is perhaps TRBD1 (6 bases). CDR1 and CDR2 from the germline V gene are SGHAT and FQNNGV. The CDR3 sequence is 13 residues long. Trimming shortened V by 4 bases and J by 4 bases, and 11 bases separated the two germline ends. The CDR3 here is CASSSTQGYEQYF. CDR3 DNA sequence: TGTGCCAGCAGCTCGACACAGGGATACGAGCAGTACTTC.

J is TRBJ2-7 and V is TRBV25-1; a possible D gene is TRBD2 (5 bases). Germline V gene sequence: CDR1 MGHDK, CDR2 SYGVNS. The V end lost 1 base, the J end lost 0 bases, and 10 bases lay between the germline ends. The CDR3 covers 15 residues. CDR3 residues: CASSESTAGSYEQYF. For the CDR3, the DNA is TGTGCCAGCAGTGAATCCACGGCGGGCTCCTACGAGCAGTACTTC.

This chain joins TRBV28 and TRBJ2-5; 8 bases are a match to TRBD1. V shed 4 bases, J shed 3 bases, and the junction held 4 bases outside the gene matches. The CDR3 covers 14 residues. Germline-derived CDR1 and CDR2 are MDHEN and SYDVKM. CDR3 loop: CASSSRGREETQYF. The CDR3 DNA reads as TGTGCCAGCAGTTCCAGGGGGCGGGAAGAGACCCAGTACTTC.

This clonotype was recorded many times. The genes are TRBV5-1 and TRBJ2-7; D unresolved. The V end was cut by 0 bases, the J end by 0 bases, with 7 bases between. This CDR3 spans 14 amino acids. CDR1 is SGHRS, CDR2 YFSETQ, per germline. The CDR3 DNA is TGCGCCAGCAGCTTGGTGGCAAGCTCCTACGAGCAGTACTTC. Translated: CASSLVASSYEQYF.

This sequence joins TRBV3-1 and TRBJ2-5; D not resolved. The CDR3 runs 15 residues. CDR1 and CDR2 (germline): LGHDT, YNNKEL (reference sequence). Trimming removed 0 bases at V and 1 base at J, with 9 bases between. The CDR3 reads CASSQEAFPQETQYF. DNA for the CDR3: TGTGCCAGCAGCCAAGAGGCTTTTCCCCAAGAGACCCAGTACTTC.

The rearrangement joins TRBV6-5 to TRBJ2-5; 7 nucleotides line up with TRBD2. Germline V gene data show CDR1 as MNHEY and CDR2 as SVGAGI. V trimming: 0 bases; J trimming: 1 base; junction bases outside the gene matches: 5. This CDR3 comprises 16 residues. The CDR3 DNA reads TGTGCCAGCAGTTACTCCACGGGGGGTGGCCAAGAGACCCAGTACTTC. Protein: CASSYSTGGGQETQYF.

A few counts support this clonotype. The chain couples TRBV29-1 to TRBJ2-2; 7 nucleotides agree with TRBD1. CDR3 length equals 17 residues. CDR1 is SQVTM and CDR2 is ANQGSEA in the germline V gene. Unmatched junction bases numbered 15, after V lost 6 bases and J lost 2 bases. The CDR3 DNA follows: TGCAGCGTCGTCGGAAACAGGGGCGGAGTAAACACCGGGGAGCTGTTTTTT. This codes for CSVVGNRGGVNTGELFF.

V and J are TRBV25-1 and TRBJ2-1; 7 bases line up with TRBD2. The CDR3 extends over 13 amino acids. Germline CDR1 MGHDK, CDR2 SYGVNS. After removal of 4 bases from V and 9 bases from J, the junction contained 6 bases not matched to a gene. CDR3 protein: CASSGGRGVEQFF. The CDR3 coding sequence is TGTGCCAGCAGTGGTGGGAGGGGCGTTGAGCAGTTCTTC.

This clonotype was seen a handful of times. The chain joins TRBV12-3 or TRBV12-4 to TRBJ2-1, with 10 bases aligning to TRBD1. This CDR3 contains 15 residues. Unmatched junction bases numbered 10, after V lost 6 bases and J lost 8 bases. The CDR3 reads CASSTTGTGAYEQFF. DNA for the CDR3: TGTGCCAGCAGCACAACCGGGACAGGGGCCTATGAGCAGTTCTTC.

In its sample, this clonotype was seen a few times. The chain joins TRBV18 to TRBJ2-2, with 12 bases identical to TRBD1. This CDR3 is built from 22 residues. V shed 2 bases, J shed 0 bases, and the junction held 16 bases outside the gene matches. Germline V gene lookup returns CDR1 KGHSH and CDR2 LQKENI. CDR3 coding DNA: TGTGCCAGCTCACCAGGGACAGGGGGCTCGGTGCCTGGATTAACGAACACCGGGGAGCTGTTTTTT. Protein: CASSPGTGGSVPGLTNTGELFF.

This clonotype was counted a few times. The chain employs TRBV20-1 and TRBJ1-5; TRBD1 agrees at 7 bases. Losses at the gene ends were 6 bases for V and 0 bases for J; bases not matched to a gene: 5. From germline, CDR1 is DFQATT and CDR2 SNEGSKA (reference sequence). This CDR3 is 14 amino acids long. The CDR3 region has the DNA TGCAGTGCCCGGACAGGAGTTAGCAATCAGCCCCAGCATTTT. Translated: CSARTGVSNQPQHF.

This clonotype was seen only a few times. The chain joins TRBV28 to TRBJ2-1; 7 bases fit TRBD2. With V trimmed by 7 bases and J by 2 bases, 5 bases remained unmatched. CDR3 length equals 14 residues. Germline V gives CDR1 MDHEN, CDR2 SYDVKM. For the CDR3, the DNA is TGTGCCAGCAAGGGAGGGCAGACCTACAATGAGCAGTTCTTC. It yields the protein CASKGGQTYNEQFF.

The chain carries TRBV7-2 and TRBJ2-7; D might be TRBD1 or TRBD2, each matching 5 bases. This CDR3 has 11 residues. The V and J ends lost 4 bases and 7 bases respectively, with 8 bases between them. CDR1 and CDR2 from the germline V gene are SGHTA and FQGNSA. The CDR3 protein is CASSSWGEQYF. The DNA of the CDR3 is TGTGCCAGCAGCTCTTGGGGGGAGCAGTACTTC.

This rearrangement joins TRBV2 to TRBJ1-2; D is ambiguous. The germline V and J ends were trimmed by 1 base and 8 bases, with 11 bases remaining between them. The CDR3 is 13 amino acids. Germline V gene sequence: CDR1 SNHLY, CDR2 FYNNEI. The CDR3 loop reads CASSEVREGGYTF. DNA for the CDR3: TGTGCCAGCAGTGAAGTGCGGGAAGGCGGCTACACCTTC.

The rearrangement uses TRBV4-1 and TRBJ1-5; 9 bases are a match to TRBD1. J was trimmed by 7 bases and V by 0 bases; bases with no gene match: 7. CDR3 length: 16 amino acids. CDR1 is MGHRA, CDR2 YSYEKL, per germline. DNA for the CDR3: TGCGCCAGCAGCCAAGAGGGACAGGGCCTGCGGCAGCCCCAGCATTTT. Amino acids: CASSQEGQGLRQPQHF.

The rearrangement uses TRBV7-6 and TRBJ2-3; D is undetermined. The V gene lost 5 bases and the J gene lost 1 base, with 10 bases spanning the gap. The CDR3 is 14 amino acids. Germline CDR1 is SGHVS and CDR2 is FNYEAQ. CDR3 sequence (DNA): TGTGCCAGCAGCGGTTCTTTCGGCACAGATACGCAGTATTTT. This sequence encodes CASSGSFGTDTQYF. Supplemented by reference TRBV7-6 and TRBJ2-3, the full variable domain reads GAGVSQSPRYKVTKRGQDVALRCDPISGHVSLYWYRQALGQGPEFLTYFNYEAQQDKSGLPNDRFSAERPEGSISTLTIQRTEQRDSAMYRCASSGSFGTDTQYFGPGTRLTVL.

This rearrangement joins TRBV7-3 to TRBJ2-3; unclear D gene. Germline CDR1 is SGHTA and CDR2 is FQGTGA. The CDR3 sequence is 13 residues long. With 4 bases removed from V and 4 bases from J, the gap between germline ends came to 9 bases. DNA of the CDR3: TGTGCCAGCAGCTCCTACAATGCAGATACGCAGTATTTT. Its translation is CASSSYNADTQYF.

This chain connects TRBV29-1 to TRBJ2-5; D unclear. Germline CDR1 SQVTM, CDR2 ANQGSEA. The CDR3 spans 12 residues. Trimming stripped 7 bases from V and 1 base from J, with 10 bases between. In nucleotides, the CDR3 is TGCAGCGCCTGGGCCACCCAAGAGACCCAGTACTTC. It is translated as CSAWATQETQYF.

This clonotype was observed a handful of times. The chain combines TRBV5-1 with TRBJ2-3; D is perhaps TRBD2 (5 bases). V lost 0 bases, J lost 5 bases, and 13 bases lay in between. The CDR3 length is 15 residues. From germline, CDR1 is SGHRS and CDR2 YFSETQ. The CDR3 DNA reads as TGCGCCAGCAGCTTGGAATCCCCGGGGTTAGATACGCAGTATTTT. Residues: CASSLESPGLDTQYF.